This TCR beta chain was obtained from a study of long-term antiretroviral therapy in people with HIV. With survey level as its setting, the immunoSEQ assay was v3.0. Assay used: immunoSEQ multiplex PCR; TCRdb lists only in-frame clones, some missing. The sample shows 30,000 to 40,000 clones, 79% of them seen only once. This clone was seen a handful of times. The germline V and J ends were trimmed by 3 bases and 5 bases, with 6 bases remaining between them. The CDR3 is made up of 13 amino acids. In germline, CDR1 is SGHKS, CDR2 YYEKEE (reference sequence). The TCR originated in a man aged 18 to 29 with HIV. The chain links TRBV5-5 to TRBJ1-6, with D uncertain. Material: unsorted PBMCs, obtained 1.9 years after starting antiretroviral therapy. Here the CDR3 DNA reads TGTGCCAGCAGCTCTTTGGATAATTCACCCCTCCACTTT. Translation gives CASSSLDNSPLHF.